Below are 16 T cell receptor beta chains sequenced from a single sample in a study of technical replicates of blood from several donors. Generated by immunoSEQ multiplex PCR, the TCRdb table keeps only in-frame clones and is missing some. The sample has roughly 68,000 clones; roughly 93% are singletons. Sequencing input: T cells isolated from PBMCs. The receptors were sampled from a human donor in good health.

This chain connects TRBV7-9 to TRBJ2-1, with 10 positions matching TRBD2. Trimming cost V 6 bases and J 5 bases; bases outside gene matches: 16. Germline V gives CDR1 SEHNR, CDR2 FQNEAQ (reference sequence). This CDR3 region has 18 residues. The CDR3 loop is CASRPGTSVHPAHNEQFF. DNA of the CDR3: TGTGCCAGCAGGCCTGGGACTAGCGTGCACCCGGCCCACAATGAGCAGTTCTTC.

This chain uses TRBV6-5 with TRBJ2-7, with 11 bases matching TRBD1. This CDR3 is built from 15 residues. V gave up 4 bases and J gave up 3 bases; unmatched junction bases: 5. Germline CDR1 is MNHEY and CDR2 is SVGAGI. The CDR3 loop reads CASSFRDRGSYEQYF. CDR3 bases: TGTGCCAGCAGTTTCCGGGACAGGGGGAGCTACGAGCAGTACTTC.

There are a few counts of this clone. The chain joins TRBV7-2 to TRBJ1-2; D is unresolved. CDR3 length: 12 amino acids. The germline V gene encodes CDR1 SGHTA and CDR2 FQGNSA. V was shortened by 2 bases and J by 7 bases, with 8 bases between the two germline ends. CDR3 amino acids: CASSLQAGGYTF. As DNA, the CDR3 is TGTGCCAGCAGCTTACAGGCGGGTGGCTACACCTTC.

This sequence joins TRBV5-1 and TRBJ2-7; D is ambiguous. The CDR3 length is 15 residues. The germline CDR1 and CDR2 sequences are SGHRS and YFSETQ. The V and J ends lost 0 bases and 4 bases respectively, with 14 bases between them. The CDR3 DNA reads as TGCGCCAGCAGCTTGGACCCTAGAAGTTTATACGAGCAGTACTTC. It encodes CASSLDPRSLYEQYF.

The chain uses TRBV7-3 and TRBJ2-1; 8 bases match TRBD2. Unmatched junction bases numbered 9, after V lost 0 bases and J lost 5 bases. The CDR3 runs 17 residues. From germline, CDR1 is SGHTA and CDR2 FQGTGA. CDR3 bases: TGTGCCAGCAGCTTAACGGGTCGCGGGAGGCCCAACAATGAGCAGTTCTTC. Translated, it gives CASSLTGRGRPNNEQFF.

The chain combines TRBV6-5 with TRBJ2-3, with 9 bases fitting TRBD2. The CDR3 is 15 amino acids. With V trimmed by 6 bases and J by 1 base, 5 bases remained unmatched. Germline CDR1 MNHEY, CDR2 SVGAGI. CDR3 sequence: CASRTVAGGTDTQYF. CDR3 sequence (DNA): TGTGCCAGCAGGACCGTAGCGGGAGGCACAGATACGCAGTATTTT.

DNA for the CDR3: TGTGCCAGTAATGCGGGAAGGGAAGATACGCAGTATTTT. Translated, it gives CASNAGREDTQYF. This chain uses TRBV19 with TRBJ2-3; TRBD2 might be the D (6 bases). The germline V gene has CDR1 LNHDA and CDR2 SQIVND (reference sequence). This CDR3 is 13 amino acids long. V was cut by 7 bases and J by 5 bases, with 13 bases left in between.

V and J are TRBV25-1 and TRBJ1-1; maybe TRBD1 (6 bases). The V and J ends lost 3 bases and 4 bases respectively, with 15 bases between them. Germline V gene lookup returns CDR1 MGHDK and CDR2 SYGVNS. CDR3 size: 15 residues. CDR3 region: CASSDQGGRGTEAFF. CDR3 coding DNA: TGTGCCAGCAGTGATCAAGGAGGCAGGGGCACTGAAGCTTTCTTT.

The V and J genes are TRBV29-1 and TRBJ1-4; D is uncertain. CDR3 length: 12 amino acids. CDR1 is SQVTM and CDR2 is ANQGSEA in the germline V gene. The V end lost 3 bases, the J end lost 5 bases, and 7 bases lay between the germline ends. CDR3 residues: CSVEAENEKLFF. CDR3 coding DNA: TGCAGCGTTGAGGCGGAAAATGAAAAACTGTTTTTT. Full variable domain (rest looked up from reference TRBV29-1 and TRBJ1-4): SAVISQKPSRDICQRGTSLTIQCQVDSQVTMMFWYRQQPGQSLTLIATANQGSEATYESGFVIDKFPISRPNLTFSTLTVSNMSPEDSSIYLCSVEAENEKLFFGSGTQLSVL.

The CDR3 DNA reads as TGTGCCAGCCGGGACTTAGCGGGAGGGTTTTACGAGCAGTACTTC. It yields the protein CASRDLAGGFYEQYF. The chain carries TRBV6-6 and TRBJ2-7, with TRBD2 identical over 11 bases. Germline CDR1 and CDR2: MNHNY and SVGAGI (reference sequence). J was trimmed by 4 bases and V by 8 bases; bases with no gene match: 10. The CDR3 has 15 amino acids.

This clone appeared once. This sequence joins TRBV5-4 and TRBJ2-5, with 8 bases fitting TRBD2. The CDR3 length is 14 residues. The ends lost 3 bases at V and 5 bases at J; junction bases unmatched: 6. Germline assignment: CDR1 SGHNT and CDR2 YYREEE (reference sequence). CDR3 amino acids: CASSSGGAWETQYF. DNA of the CDR3: TGTGCCAGCAGCTCGGGGGGGGCTTGGGAGACCCAGTACTTC.

The CDR3 reads CASTDSDEQFF. CDR3 coding DNA: TGTGCCAGCACCGACAGTGATGAGCAGTTCTTC. V is TRBV5-6 and J is TRBJ2-1; tentatively, D is TRBD1 (5 bases). V gave up 6 bases and J gave up 8 bases, with 9 bases separating them. The CDR3 is 11 amino acids. Per the germline V gene, CDR1 is SGHDT and CDR2 is YYEEEE.

This clone was picked up one time. This chain connects TRBV5-1 to TRBJ1-2; D is possibly TRBD1 (5 bases). The CDR3 extends over 15 amino acids. V lost 0 bases and J 6 bases, leaving 15 bases between the germline ends. CDR1 and CDR2 from the germline V gene are SGHRS and YFSETQ. The CDR3 region is CASSLATPREDGYTF. CDR3 nucleotides: TGCGCCAGCAGCTTGGCCACCCCCAGGGAGGATGGCTACACCTTC.

This chain links TRBV7-8 with TRBJ2-7; TRBD1 matches 10 bases. V lost 1 base and J lost 5; bases outside the gene matches: 5. Germline CDR1 is SGHVS and CDR2 is FQNEAQ. This CDR3 has 15 amino acids. In DNA, the CDR3 is TGTGCCAGCAGCTTAGGCTGGACAGGGGGGAACGAGCAGTACTTC. This codes for CASSLGWTGGNEQYF.

J is TRBJ1-1 and V is TRBV28, with D unresolved. Between the trimmed V and J ends, which lost 6 bases and 2 bases, there was a span of 19 bases. This CDR3 has 16 residues. Germline-derived CDR1 and CDR2 are MDHEN and SYDVKM. The CDR3 sequence is CASSLGRQEDNTEAFF. The CDR3 coding sequence is TGTGCCAGCAGCCTAGGGCGGCAGGAGGATAACACTGAAGCTTTCTTT.

V usage is TRBV28 and J usage is TRBJ2-7; possibly TRBD2 for D (6 bases). Trimming removed 6 bases from V and 3 bases from J, with 12 bases in between. The CDR3 extends over 13 amino acids. Germline V lookup: CDR1 MDHEN, CDR2 SYDVKM. CDR3 DNA: TGTGCCAGCAGGCGGGACCGAGACTACGAGCAGTACTTC. Its protein product is CASRRDRDYEQYF.